What follows is one T cell receptor beta chain and its context. This record belongs to a study of blood T cell repertoires in COVID-19. Study-level information: The United States, Italy and Spain provided the acute and convalescent COVID-19 samples. The analysed material was cDNA or gDNA that came from T cells, B-cell-depleted T cells, or PBMCs.

Enrolled during active infection, Seattle patients were then followed longitudinally. Methods used by the authors: Counts of nucleated cells, estimated from reference gene primer amplification, were obtained. This table comes from immunoSEQ multiplex PCR, and its TCRdb copy is limited to in-frame clones, with some not included. That table supplies the V and J calls and clone size; D and trimming were determined from the DNA. Here the sample spans about 70,000 clones, 75% to 90% being singletons. V lost 2 bases, J lost 12 bases, and 15 bases stayed unmatched. This CDR3 comprises 16 residues. Germline V gene sequence: CDR1 MNHNS, CDR2 SASEGT.

The specimen was peripheral blood. This sequence joins TRBV6-1 and TRBJ1-4; TRBD1 aligns across 7 bases. The receptor was isolated from a man between 40 and 49 years old with COVID-19, enrolled during active disease. CDR3 sequence reads: CASSELGTARLTELFF. The CDR3 nucleotides read TGTGCCAGCAGTGAATTGGGGACAGCTAGACTTACGGAACTGTTTTTT.